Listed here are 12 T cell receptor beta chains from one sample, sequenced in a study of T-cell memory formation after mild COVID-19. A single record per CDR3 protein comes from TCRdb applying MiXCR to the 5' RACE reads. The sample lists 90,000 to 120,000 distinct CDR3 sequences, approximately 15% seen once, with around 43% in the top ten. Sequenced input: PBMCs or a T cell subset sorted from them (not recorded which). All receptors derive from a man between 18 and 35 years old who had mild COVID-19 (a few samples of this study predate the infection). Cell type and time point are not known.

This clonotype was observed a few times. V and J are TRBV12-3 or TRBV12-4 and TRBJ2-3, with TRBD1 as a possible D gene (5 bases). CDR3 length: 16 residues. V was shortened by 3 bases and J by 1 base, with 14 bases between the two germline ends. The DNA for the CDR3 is TGTGCCAGCAGTTTCCTAGTAGGACACGGCACAGATACGCAGTATTTT. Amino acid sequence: CASSFLVGHGTDTQYF.

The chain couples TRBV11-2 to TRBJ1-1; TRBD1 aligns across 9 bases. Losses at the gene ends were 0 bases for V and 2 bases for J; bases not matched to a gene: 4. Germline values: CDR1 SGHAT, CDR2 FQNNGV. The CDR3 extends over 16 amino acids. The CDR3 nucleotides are TGTGCCAGCAGCTTAGAGACAGGGGGTTTTAACACTGAAGCTTTCTTT. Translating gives CASSLETGGFNTEAFF.

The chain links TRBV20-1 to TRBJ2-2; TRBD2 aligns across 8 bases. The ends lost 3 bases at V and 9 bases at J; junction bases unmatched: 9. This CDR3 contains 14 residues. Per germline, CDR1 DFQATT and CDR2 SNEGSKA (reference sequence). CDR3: CSASPPGGDRELFF. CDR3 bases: TGCAGTGCTAGCCCGCCCGGGGGGGACCGGGAGCTGTTTTTT.

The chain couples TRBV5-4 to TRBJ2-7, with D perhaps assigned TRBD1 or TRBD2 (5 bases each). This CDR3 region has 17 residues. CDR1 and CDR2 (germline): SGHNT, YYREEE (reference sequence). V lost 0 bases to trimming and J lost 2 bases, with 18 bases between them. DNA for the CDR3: TGTGCCAGCAGCTTGGCCCCCCCCAGGGACGTGGCCTACGAGCAGTACGTC. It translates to CASSLAPPRDVAYEQYV.

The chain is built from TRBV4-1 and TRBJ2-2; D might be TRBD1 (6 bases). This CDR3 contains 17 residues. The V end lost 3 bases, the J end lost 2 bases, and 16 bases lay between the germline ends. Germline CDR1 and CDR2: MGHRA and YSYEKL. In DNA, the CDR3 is TGCGCCAGCAGCCACCGGGACACTCCCCCTAACACCGGGGAGCTGTTTTTT. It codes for CASSHRDTPPNTGELFF.

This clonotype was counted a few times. The DNA of the CDR3 is TGTGCCAGCGGCCCGGATCAGCCCCAGCATTTT. This encodes CASGPDQPQHF. The V gene is TRBV25-1, the J gene TRBJ1-5, with D unresolved. Trimming removed 8 bases from V and 5 bases from J, with 7 bases in between. This CDR3 region has 11 residues. Per the germline V gene, CDR1 is MGHDK and CDR2 is SYGVNS.

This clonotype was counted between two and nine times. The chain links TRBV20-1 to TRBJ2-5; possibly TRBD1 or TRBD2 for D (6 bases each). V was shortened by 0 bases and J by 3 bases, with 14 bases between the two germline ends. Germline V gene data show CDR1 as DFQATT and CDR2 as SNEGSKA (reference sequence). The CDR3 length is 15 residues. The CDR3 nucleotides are TGCAGTGCTAGAGACGGGGGCAGGGGCGAAGAGACCCAGTACTTC. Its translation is CSARDGGRGEETQYF.

The CDR3 coding sequence is TGCGCCAGCAGCTTGTATTCCCCGAGGGGGACAGATACGCAGTATTTT. It codes for CASSLYSPRGTDTQYF. The chain couples TRBV5-1 to TRBJ2-3, with a weak D call TRBD1 (6 bases). The CDR3 runs 16 residues. Per the germline V gene, CDR1 is SGHRS and CDR2 is YFSETQ. Trimming removed 1 base at V and 3 bases at J, with 15 bases between. Looking up the rest from reference TRBV5-1 and TRBJ2-3 gives the full variable domain: KAGVTQTPRYLIKTRGQQVTLSCSPISGHRSVSWYQQTPGQGLQFLFEYFSETQRNKGNFPGRFSGRQFSNSRSEMNVSTLELGDSALYLCASSLYSPRGTDTQYFGPGTRLTVL.

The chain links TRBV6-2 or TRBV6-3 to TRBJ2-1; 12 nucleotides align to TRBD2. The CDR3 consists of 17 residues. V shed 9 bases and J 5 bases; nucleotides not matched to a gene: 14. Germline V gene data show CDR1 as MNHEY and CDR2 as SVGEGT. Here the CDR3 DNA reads TGTGCCAGGCCGAGACGAGGACTAGCGGGGAAAAACAATGAGCAGTTCTTC. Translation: CARPRRGLAGKNNEQFF.

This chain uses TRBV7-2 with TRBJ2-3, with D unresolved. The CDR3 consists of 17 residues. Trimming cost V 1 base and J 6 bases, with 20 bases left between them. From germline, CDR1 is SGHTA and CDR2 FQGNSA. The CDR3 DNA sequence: TGTGCCAGCAGCTTAGGTCGGCGTCCGCTCTCCCCGGATACGCAGTATTTT. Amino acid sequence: CASSLGRRPLSPDTQYF.

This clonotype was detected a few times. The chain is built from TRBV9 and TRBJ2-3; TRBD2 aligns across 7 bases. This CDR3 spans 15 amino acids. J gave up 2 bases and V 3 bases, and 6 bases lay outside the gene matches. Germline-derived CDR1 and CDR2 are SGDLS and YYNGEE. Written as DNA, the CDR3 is TGTGCCAGCAGCGCATCCGGGACTAACACAGATACGCAGTATTTT. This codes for CASSASGTNTDTQYF.

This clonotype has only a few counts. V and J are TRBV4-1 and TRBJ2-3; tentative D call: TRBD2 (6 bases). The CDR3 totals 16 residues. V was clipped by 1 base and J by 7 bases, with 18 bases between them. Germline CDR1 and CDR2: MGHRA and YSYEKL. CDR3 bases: TGCGCCAGCAGCCAAGGAAACGCGGGGAAAGGCTATACGCAGTATTTT. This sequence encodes CASSQGNAGKGYTQYF.